Described below is a single T cell receptor beta chain sequence and its context. This clonotype came up many times. Its specific antigen is unknown. No clone much larger than this one lies a single base away; base qualities are absent. This sample was taken from a study of CD8 T cells in ankylosing spondylitis (TCRdb year 2017). With regard to the full study: The study set out to find disease-linked TCR variants by profiling T cell receptor beta repertoires in ankylosing spondylitis patients and healthy donors. In total, the full study cohort was made up of some 110 healthy donors and 25 to 30 ankylosing spondylitis patients. Samples of peripheral blood were taken, and for ankylosing spondylitis patients, synovial fluid was collected as well. General conclusions and limits of the study: A CD8+ phenotype was shown by the disease-linked clones, which were found at relatively low frequencies in peripheral blood. Significant enrichment of the disease-linked clones was reported in matched synovial fluid samples from ankylosing spondylitis patients. A TCR beta motif made up of several highly homologous amino acid variants appeared to be characteristic of blood from ankylosing spondylitis patients. Some motif variants were previously reported in synovial fluid and blood of reactive arthritis patients, suggesting common disease-initiation mechanisms.

Reading from cysteine to phenylalanine, the CDR3 counts 18 amino acids. Only the CDR3 part of the read is kept: 54 bases, read in frame from the first base. Sequences MNHEY (CDR1) and SVGAGI (CDR2) are obtained from the germline V gene. Deletion took 0 bases off V and 4 bases off J, with a span of 19 bases between the germline ends. TCRdb lists the instrument as Illumina HiSeq 2500. Quantitative 5'-RACE with molecular barcodes was used to prepare TCR beta libraries. As for the authors' bioinformatics: Disease-linked TCR variants were identified with a new computational method built on a probabilistic model of VDJ rearrangement. TCRdb reran the public reads through fastp at Q25 and MiXCR, keeping productive beta chains. Rows with a matching CDR3 protein are joined into one entry that keeps the most common DNA and genes. The V and J calls and clone size come from TCRdb's table, not from the authors' own analysis. The sample table lists about 240,000 distinct CDR3 sequences, 8.6% of them with a count of one. The leading ten clones occupy under 7.5% of the sample.

This receptor was taken from a male donor with ankylosing spondylitis or in good health (not recorded which). The rearrangement combines TRBV6-5 with TRBJ2-1; the D element could tentatively be TRBD1 or TRBD2, as 5 bases agree for each. Sequencing was done on a sample of blood, either unsorted or a sorted T cell fraction (not recorded which). The DNA reads TGTGCCAGCAGTTACTCGGGAGCCCCAACCGGGGCGTACAATGAGCAGTTCTTC. Its protein reads: CASSYSGAPTGAYNEQFF.